This TCR beta chain derives from a study of shared clonotypes between healthy human individuals. TCRdb keeps only in-frame clones here, not all; method: immunoSEQ multiplex PCR. This sample has about 600,000 clones, with almost 97% found just once. Study conclusions and caveats: Naive subsets, compared against memory subsets, generally had larger estimated richness values. A limitation of the genetic and exposure-history diversity represented arose from few donors.

As regards this clone: No antigen is known for it.

Germline CDR1 MGHRA, CDR2 YSYEKL. Trimming removed 0 bases from V and 12 bases from J, with 9 bases in between. The CDR3 spans 12 residues. The sample was naive CD4+ T cells sorted from blood. The subset here: CD45RA+ positively selected. This chain uses TRBV4-1 with TRBJ2-1; no firm D call. This clonotype originated in a woman in her twenties or thirties in good health. In nucleotides, the CDR3 is TGCGCCAGCAGCCAAGATCGGGTGGTGCAGTTCTTC. It specifies CASSQDRVVQFF.